This is a list of T cell receptor beta chains from one sample in a study of T cells in localized non-small cell lung cancer. The data were produced by immunoSEQ multiplex PCR, yet TCRdb's version contains in-frame clones alone and is incomplete. The sample consists of about 33,000 clones, about nine tenths of them appearing once. Sample: peripheral blood, taken before any cancer treatment. These receptors were obtained from a male donor older than 55 with stage III lung adenocarcinoma. CDR3s include the opening cysteine and the closing phenylalanine or tryptophan. Each record gives: clone size, V gene, J gene, CDR3 protein. Only some rows state a clone size, as once, few, many or a class for expanded clones.

>once|TRBV19|TRBJ1-3
CASSPQGMGNTIYF
>few|TRBV11-2|TRBJ1-1
CASSHDRGQNTEAFF
>NA|TRBV5-1|TRBJ2-5
CASSFSLTAPQETQYF
>NA|TRBV29-1|TRBJ1-1
CSVELTWDSEAFF
>once|TRBV30|TRBJ2-7
CAWTRGGLREQYF
>NA|TRBV6-1|TRBJ2-5
CASILALAETQYF
>NA|TRBV28|TRBJ2-7
CASSLSYYEQYF
>NA|TRBV10-2|TRBJ2-5
CASANRGLRETQYF
>few|TRBV6-1|TRBJ1-3
CASSVLGEGNTIYF
>NA|TRBV5-1|TRBJ1-1
CASSLGPGIRAFF
>NA|TRBV7-3|TRBJ2-5
CASSLSRQETQYF
>NA|TRBV6-1|TRBJ1-4
CASRSWGAKEKLFF
>NA|TRBV7-9|TRBJ2-3
CASSLRAGGKDTQYF
>NA|TRBV19|TRBJ1-2
CASSIDSRGYGYTF
>NA|TRBV5-5|TRBJ1-5
CASSWGTNSNQPQHF
>NA|TRBV19|TRBJ1-1
CASTPKSRGTEAFF
>NA|TRBV27|TRBJ2-3
CASKGRDRVTDTQYF
>NA|TRBV2|TRBJ1-5
CASRTGGNNQPQHF
>NA|TRBV5-1|TRBJ1-1
CASSYGDRVTEAFF
>NA|TRBV27|TRBJ1-1
CASSLTGSQPGKAFF
>NA|TRBV5-8|TRBJ2-7
CASSHISQGDEQYF
>NA|TRBV9|TRBJ1-2
CASRGTAGAGYTF
>NA|TRBV5-6|TRBJ1-2
CASSSLEPGTALRGYTF
>once|TRBV5-8|TRBJ1-5
CASSLGDRANQPQHF
>NA|TRBV29-1|TRBJ2-1
CSVAAGLSYNEQFF